The source of this TCR beta chain is a study of beta chain features in type 1 diabetes. Study-wide points: The study found moderately but significantly shorter TCRB CDR3s in all four CD4+ subsets of Type 1 diabetes patients.

As to this clone: Its specificity is unknown.

A sort by CD45RO/CCR7/CD25/CD127/CD95/CD27 yielded CD4+ naive, central memory, regulatory and stem cell-like memory cells. Reverse transcribing all isolated RNA meant expressed TCRB transcripts were sequenced. Assay used: immunoSEQ multiplex PCR; TCRdb lists only in-frame clones, some missing. The data show fewer than 45,000 clones, roughly two thirds seen once. The sequenced sample consisted of Tregs from blood. This TCR came from a woman aged 25 to 39 in good health.

The CDR3 sequence: CASSPWTAGGPGYTF. The DNA of the CDR3 is TGTGCCAGCAGCCCCTGGACAGCAGGCGGTCCTGGCTACACCTTC. The chain couples TRBV14 to TRBJ1-2, with D perhaps matching TRBD1 (6 bases). CDR1 and CDR2 from the germline V gene are SGHDN and FVKESK. This CDR3 has 15 amino acids. Trimming removed 4 bases at V and 7 bases at J, with 19 bases between.